These 11 T cell receptor beta chains originate from one sample sequenced in a study of blood T cell repertoires in COVID-19 (dated by TCRdb to 2019 to 2021). The protocol used for the library was the immunoSEQ multiplex PCR assay. TCRdb took over this immuneACCESS table, retaining in-frame rearrangements with V and J assigned. Such tables are incomplete; in checked studies, under half of the missing clones stem from an unresolved V gene, and the remainder is unexplained. The sample records 250,000 to 350,000 clones, under 90% of which are singletons. The ten most abundant clones make up around 9.3% of the sample. Sample: PBMCs or T cells enriched from blood (not recorded which). All receptors come from a woman aged 18-29 years who had recovered from COVID-19.

This clone is a singleton in its sample. This chain joins TRBV10-2 and TRBJ1-1; 9 bases line up with TRBD1. Germline assignment: CDR1 WSHSY and CDR2 SAAADI. Trimming at V came to 6 bases and at J to 3 bases, leaving 2 bases not matched to a gene. CDR3 length: 13 residues. As DNA, the CDR3 is TGCGCCAGCAGGGGACAGGGCGACACTGAAGCTTTCTTT. It specifies CASRGQGDTEAFF.

The chain recombines TRBV5-1 with TRBJ2-5; 16 bases line up with TRBD2. The CDR3 is 17 amino acids. CDR1 and CDR2 from the germline V gene are SGHRS and YFSETQ. Trimming removed 4 bases from V and 4 bases from J; junction bases left unmatched: 7. The CDR3 region is CASSPGLAGGLRETQYF. The DNA of the CDR3 is TGCGCCAGCAGCCCGGGACTAGCGGGAGGGCTACGAGAGACCCAGTACTTC.

The chain couples TRBV9 to TRBJ2-1; 16 bases are a match to TRBD2. The CDR3 sequence is 18 residues long. Germline V gene data show CDR1 as SGDLS and CDR2 as YYNGEE. V dropped 4 bases and J dropped 5; count of bases not matched to a gene: 9. In DNA, the CDR3 is TGTGCCAGCAGCCTTGGGACTAGCGGGAGGGTTTTCAACAATGAGCAGTTCTTC. It is translated as CASSLGTSGRVFNNEQFF.

The chain links TRBV29-1 to TRBJ1-3, with D unresolved. Germline assignment: CDR1 SQVTM and CDR2 ANQGSEA. This CDR3 comprises 13 residues. Trimming shortened V by 5 bases and J by 3 bases, and 11 bases separated the two germline ends. CDR3 coding DNA: TGCAGCGTTTGGCTTCCGCTTGGAAACACCATATATTTT. Its translation: CSVWLPLGNTIYF.

The chain has TRBV6-5 and TRBJ1-1, with D maybe TRBD1 (6 bases). CDR3 size: 13 residues. Per the germline V gene, CDR1 is MNHEY and CDR2 is SVGAGI. V was pared by 6 bases and J by 1 base, with 9 bases between. Written as DNA, the CDR3 is TGTGCCAGCAGCGGACAGAAGAACACTGAAGCTTTCTTT. This encodes CASSGQKNTEAFF.

The chain has TRBV10-2 and TRBJ2-2, with 7 bases aligning to TRBD2. V gave up 0 bases and J gave up 4 bases; unmatched junction bases: 5. Germline CDR1 is WSHSY and CDR2 is SAAADI. The CDR3 contains 16 residues. In DNA, the CDR3 is TGCGCCAGCAGTGAGTCACCAGGGAGGGGCACCGGGGAGCTGTTTTTT. Translation gives CASSESPGRGTGELFF.

Only one count was recorded for this clone. This same CDR3 is encoded by further DNA sequences in the sample. CDR3: CASSSRQNTEAFF. CDR3 coding DNA: TGTGCCAGCAGCTCCCGACAGAACACTGAAGCTTTCTTT. The chain links TRBV7-9 to TRBJ1-1; D is unclear. From germline, CDR1 is SEHNR and CDR2 FQNEAQ (reference sequence). V lost 4 bases, J lost 1 base, and 7 bases lay in between. CDR3 length: 13 amino acids.

The V and J genes are TRBV9 and TRBJ1-2, with a tentative D call TRBD1 (6 bases). The V gene lost 4 bases and the J gene lost 4 bases, with 17 bases spanning the gap. CDR3 length equals 15 residues. Germline CDR1 reads SGDLS; CDR2 reads YYNGEE. Here the CDR3 reads CASSTSGGPLYGYTF. CDR3 bases: TGTGCCAGCAGCACCTCCGGGGGGCCCCTCTATGGCTACACCTTC.

The chain links TRBV13 to TRBJ1-2; TRBD1 aligns across 8 bases. Germline trimming cut 8 bases from V and 7 bases from J; bases unmatched to any gene: 15. This CDR3 spans 15 amino acids. The germline gives CDR1 PRHDT, CDR2 FYEKMQ (reference sequence). The CDR3 reads CASGDRSRSKRGYTF. The DNA for the CDR3 is TGTGCCAGCGGGGACAGGAGCCGATCTAAGCGTGGCTACACCTTC.

V and J are TRBV5-4 and TRBJ1-2, with 7 bases lining up with TRBD1. Germline lookup yields CDR1 SGHNT and CDR2 YYREEE (reference sequence). The trim removed 1 base at V and 1 base at J, leaving 1 base unmatched. This CDR3 region has 14 residues. CDR3 coding DNA: TGTGCCAGCAGCTTGACAGGGGTTAACTATGGCTACACCTTC. This encodes CASSLTGVNYGYTF.

The J gene is TRBJ2-5, the V gene TRBV30; a weak D match, TRBD2 (5 bases). This CDR3 is built from 12 residues. The germline V gene encodes CDR1 GTSNPN and CDR2 SVGIG (reference sequence). V lost 3 bases to trimming and J lost 4 bases, with 9 bases between them. The CDR3 DNA follows: TGTGCCTGGAGAATGGCGGGAGAGACCCAGTACTTC. Translated, it gives CAWRMAGETQYF.